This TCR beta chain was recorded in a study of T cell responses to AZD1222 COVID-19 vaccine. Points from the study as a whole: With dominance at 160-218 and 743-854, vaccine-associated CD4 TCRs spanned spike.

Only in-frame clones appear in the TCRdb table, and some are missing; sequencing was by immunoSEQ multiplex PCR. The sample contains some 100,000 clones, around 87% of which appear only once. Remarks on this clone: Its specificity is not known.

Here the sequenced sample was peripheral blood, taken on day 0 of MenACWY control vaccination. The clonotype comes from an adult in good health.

The DNA of the CDR3 is TGTGCCAGCACCCTAAACAGAGACACTGAAGCTTTCTTT. Translation gives CASTLNRDTEAFF. V and J are TRBV6-5 and TRBJ1-1, with D uncertain. Trimming pared 7 bases from V and 3 bases from J, leaving 12 bases between. Germline V gene lookup returns CDR1 MNHEY and CDR2 SVGAGI. CDR3 length: 13 amino acids.